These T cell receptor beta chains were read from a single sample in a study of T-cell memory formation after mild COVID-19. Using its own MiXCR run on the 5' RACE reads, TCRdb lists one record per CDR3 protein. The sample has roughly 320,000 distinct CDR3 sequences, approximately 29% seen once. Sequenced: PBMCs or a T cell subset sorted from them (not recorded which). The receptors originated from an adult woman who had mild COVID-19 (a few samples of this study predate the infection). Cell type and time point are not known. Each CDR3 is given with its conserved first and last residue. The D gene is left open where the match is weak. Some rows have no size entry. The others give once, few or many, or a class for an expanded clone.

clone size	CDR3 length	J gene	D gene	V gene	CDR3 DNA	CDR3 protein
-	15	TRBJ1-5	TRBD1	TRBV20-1	TGCAGTGCTAGAACAGGGGGCGAGGGCAATCAGCCCCAGCATTTT	CSARTGGEGNQPQHF
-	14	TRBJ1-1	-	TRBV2	TGTGCCAGCAGCCGGGACGGACTGAACACTGAAGCTTTCTTT	CASSRDGLNTEAFF
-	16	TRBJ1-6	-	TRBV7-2	TGTGCCAGCAGCTTTTACGGGGGGAGGGTCAGGTCACCCCTCCACTTT	CASSFYGGRVRSPLHF
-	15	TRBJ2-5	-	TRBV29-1	TGCAGCGTTGCCCTGGACAGCTTACTTTTAGAGACCCAGTACTTC	CSVALDSLLLETQYF
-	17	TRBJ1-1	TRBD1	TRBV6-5	TGTGCCAGCAGTTACTCTAAGGGGGCTATAGTGAACACTGAAGCTTTCTTT	CASSYSKGAIVNTEAFF
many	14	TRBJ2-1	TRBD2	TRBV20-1	TGCAGTTCCAGGAGGGCGGGAGGGAGTAATGAGCAGTTCTTC	CSSRRAGGSNEQFF
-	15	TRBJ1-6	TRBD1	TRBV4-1	TGCGCCAGCAGCCCATTGACAGGGTCTAATTCACCCCTCCACTTT	CASSPLTGSNSPLHF
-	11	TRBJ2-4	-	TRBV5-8	TGTGCCAGCAGCTGGACTAACATTCAGTACTTC	CASSWTNIQYF
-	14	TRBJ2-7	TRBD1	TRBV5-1	TGCGCCAGCAGCTTACCGGGGACAGGGGTCGAGCAGTACTTC	CASSLPGTGVEQYF
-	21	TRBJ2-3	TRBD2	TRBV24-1	TGTGCCACCCTCCGGGACAGATCTCCCCTAGCGGGAGGTATTAGCACAGATACGCAGTATTTT	CATLRDRSPLAGGISTDTQYF
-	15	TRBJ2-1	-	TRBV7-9	TGTGCCAGCAGCTCCCAGGGGGGGCTGGGCAATGAGCAGTTCTTC	CASSSQGGLGNEQFF
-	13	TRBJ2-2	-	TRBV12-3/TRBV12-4	TGTGCCAGCAGTTCCCACTTGGGCGGGGAGCTGTTTTTT	CASSSHLGGELFF
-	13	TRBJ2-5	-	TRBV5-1	TGCGCCAGCAGCTTCCGGGACGGTGAGACCCAGTACTTC	CASSFRDGETQYF
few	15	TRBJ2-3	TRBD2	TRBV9	TGTGCCAGCAGCGTAATGGCGGGGGGAACAGATACGCAGTATTTT	CASSVMAGGTDTQYF
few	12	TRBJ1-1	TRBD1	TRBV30	TGTGCCGGTGACAGGGTGAACACTGAAGCTTTCTTT	CAGDRVNTEAFF
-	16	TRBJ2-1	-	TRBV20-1	TGCAGTGCTAGTCTAATCGCGAACCGCGGGTACAATGAGCAGTTCTTC	CSASLIANRGYNEQFF
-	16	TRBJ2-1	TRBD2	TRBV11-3	TGTGCCAGCAGCTTACTAGCGGGAGGAAGGGGAAATGAGCAGTTCTTC	CASSLLAGGRGNEQFF
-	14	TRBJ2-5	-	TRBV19	TGTGCCAGTAGTATCCGACCGCGCGAAGAGACCCAGTACTTC	CASSIRPREETQYF
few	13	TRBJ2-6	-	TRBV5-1	TGCGCCAGCGCCGAGGCTGGGGCCAACGTCCTGACTTTC	CASAEAGANVLTF
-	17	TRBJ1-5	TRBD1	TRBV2	TGTGCCAGCACCCCGGGACAGCTCCTTTATAGCAATCAGCCCCAGCATTTT	CASTPGQLLYSNQPQHF
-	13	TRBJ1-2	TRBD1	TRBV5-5	TGTGCCAGCAACCGACAGGGGGCGAATGGCTACACCTTC	CASNRQGANGYTF
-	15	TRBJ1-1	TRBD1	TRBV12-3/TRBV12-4	TGTGCCAGCAGTTTGGTGACAGGGTGGAACACTGAAGCTTTCTTT	CASSLVTGWNTEAFF
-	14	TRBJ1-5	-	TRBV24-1	TGTGCCACCGCTGACGGGGATAGCAATCAGCCCCAGCATTTT	CATADGDSNQPQHF
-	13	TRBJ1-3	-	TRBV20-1	TGCAGTGCTAGAGGGGGCGCGGGAAACACCATATATTTT	CSARGGAGNTIYF
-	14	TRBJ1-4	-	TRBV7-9	TGTGCCAGCAGCTCCGGGTCTACGGAGAGAAAACTGTTTTTT	CASSSGSTERKLFF
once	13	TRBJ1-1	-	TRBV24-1	TGTGCCACCAGTGATCGTATGAACACTGAAGCTTTCTTT	CATSDRMNTEAFF
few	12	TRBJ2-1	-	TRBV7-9	TGTGCCAGCAGCTTGGGGTTTTATGAGCAGTTCTTC	CASSLGFYEQFF
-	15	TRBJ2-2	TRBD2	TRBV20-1	TGCAGTGCATCCGGGACTAGCGGGAACACCGGGGAGCTGTTTTTT	CSASGTSGNTGELFF
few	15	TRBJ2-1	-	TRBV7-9	TGTGCCAGCTTATCGGGACAAACTGAATGGGATGAGCAGTTCTTC	CASLSGQTEWDEQFF
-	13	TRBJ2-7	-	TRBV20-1	TGCAGTGCTTTAAGGCAGGGAACCTACGAGCAGTACTTC	CSALRQGTYEQYF
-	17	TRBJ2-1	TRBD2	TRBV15	TGTGCCACCAGCAGCCCCACTAGCGGGGGCTCCTACAATGAGCAGTTCTTC	CATSSPTSGGSYNEQFF
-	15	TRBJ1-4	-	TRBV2	TGTGCCAGCAGCATGGGAGGACGGAATAATGAAAAACTGTTTTTT	CASSMGGRNNEKLFF
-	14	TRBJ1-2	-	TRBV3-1	TGTGCCAGCAGCCAAGATCAGGTCCCGGGGGGCTACACCTTC	CASSQDQVPGGYTF
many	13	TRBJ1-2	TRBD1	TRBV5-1	TGCGCCAGCAGCGAGGGGGCAGCGGATGGCTACACCTTC	CASSEGAADGYTF
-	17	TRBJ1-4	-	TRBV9	TGTGCCAGCAGCGCCAACAGAAAGACAGCCCTTAATGAAAAACTGTTTTTT	CASSANRKTALNEKLFF
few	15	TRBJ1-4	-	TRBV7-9	TGTGCCAGCACCTCCCCTCTCGCAGGGGTCGAAAAACTGTTTTTT	CASTSPLAGVEKLFF
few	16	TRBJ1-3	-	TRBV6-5	TGTGCCAGCAGGGTTTCCGGGACTCCTTCTGGAAACACCATATATTTT	CASRVSGTPSGNTIYF
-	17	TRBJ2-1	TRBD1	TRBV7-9	TGTGCCAGCAGCTTAAGGGCGCAGGACAGGACCTACAATGAGCAGTTCTTC	CASSLRAQDRTYNEQFF
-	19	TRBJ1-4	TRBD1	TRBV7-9	TGTGCCAGCAGCTTCCTAGCGTCCCGGGACAGGGTTAGAGGCGAAAAACTGTTTTTT	CASSFLASRDRVRGEKLFF
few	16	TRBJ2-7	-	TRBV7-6	TGTGCCAGCAGCCTTCGAAGGACAGCTGGCTTGGACGAGCAGTACTTC	CASSLRRTAGLDEQYF
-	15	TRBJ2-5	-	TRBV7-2	TGTGCCAGCAGCTTGGCCCCCACTAGCCGGGAGACCCAGTACTTC	CASSLAPTSRETQYF
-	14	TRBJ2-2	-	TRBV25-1	TGTGCCAGCAGTGAATTATCGTCCACCGGGGAGCTGTTTTTT	CASSELSSTGELFF